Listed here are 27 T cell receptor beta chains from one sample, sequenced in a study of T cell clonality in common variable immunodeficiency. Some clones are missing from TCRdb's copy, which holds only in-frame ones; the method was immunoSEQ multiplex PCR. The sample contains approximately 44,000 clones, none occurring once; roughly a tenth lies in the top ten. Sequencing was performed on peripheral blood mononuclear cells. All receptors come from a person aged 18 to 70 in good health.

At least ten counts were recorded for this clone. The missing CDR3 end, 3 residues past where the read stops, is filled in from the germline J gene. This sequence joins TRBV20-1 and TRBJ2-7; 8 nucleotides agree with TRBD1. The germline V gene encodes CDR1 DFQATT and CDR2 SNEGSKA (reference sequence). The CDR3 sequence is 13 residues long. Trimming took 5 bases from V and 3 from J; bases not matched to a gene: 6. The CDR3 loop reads CSALDRANYEQYF. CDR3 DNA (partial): TGCAGTGCTCTGGACAGGGCTAACTACGAG.

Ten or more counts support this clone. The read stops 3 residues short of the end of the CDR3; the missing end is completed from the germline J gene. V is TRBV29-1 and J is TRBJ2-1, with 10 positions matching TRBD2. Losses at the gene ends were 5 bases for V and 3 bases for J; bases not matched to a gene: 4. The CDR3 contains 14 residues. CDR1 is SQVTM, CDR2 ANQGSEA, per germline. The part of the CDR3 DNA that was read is TGCAGCGTTACGGGACTAGCGAACTACAATGAG. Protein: CSVTGLANYNE. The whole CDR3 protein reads CSVTGLANYNEQFF.

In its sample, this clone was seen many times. The sequenced part of the CDR3 DNA is TGCAGTGCTAGTTGGGGGGGGGACACCGGGGAG. It specifies CSASWGGDTGE. The CDR3 reads in full as CSASWGGDTGELFF. This chain uses TRBV20-1 with TRBJ2-2, with TRBD2 matching over 7 bases. The read falls 3 residues short of the CDR3 end, and the missing part is taken from the germline J gene. This CDR3 has 14 amino acids. Germline CDR1 DFQATT, CDR2 SNEGSKA (reference sequence). The V segment lost 3 bases and the J segment 3 bases; nucleotides outside the gene matches: 4.

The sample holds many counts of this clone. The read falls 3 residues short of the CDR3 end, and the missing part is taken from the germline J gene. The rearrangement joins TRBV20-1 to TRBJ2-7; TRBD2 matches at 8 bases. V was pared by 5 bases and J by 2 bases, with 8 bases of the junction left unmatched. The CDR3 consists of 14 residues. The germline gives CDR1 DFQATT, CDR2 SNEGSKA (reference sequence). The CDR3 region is CSAAKRRGAYEQYF. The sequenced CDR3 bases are TGCAGTGCTGCCAAGCGGCGGGGGGCCTACGAG.

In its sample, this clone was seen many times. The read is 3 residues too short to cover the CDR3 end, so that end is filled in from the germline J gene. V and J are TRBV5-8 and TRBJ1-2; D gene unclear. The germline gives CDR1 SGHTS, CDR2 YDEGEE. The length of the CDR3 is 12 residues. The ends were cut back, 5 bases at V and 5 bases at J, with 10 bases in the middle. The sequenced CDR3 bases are TGTGCCAGCAGTGTCCGGTTGTATGGC. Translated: CASSVRLYG. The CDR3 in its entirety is CASSVRLYGYTF.

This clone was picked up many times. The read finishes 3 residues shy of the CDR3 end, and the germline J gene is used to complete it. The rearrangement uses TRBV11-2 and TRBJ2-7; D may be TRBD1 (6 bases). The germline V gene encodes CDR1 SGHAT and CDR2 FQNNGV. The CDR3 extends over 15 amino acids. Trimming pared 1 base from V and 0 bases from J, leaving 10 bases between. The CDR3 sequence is CASSLGDKSSYEQYF. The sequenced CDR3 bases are TGTGCCAGCAGCTTAGGGGACAAGTCCTCCTACGAG.

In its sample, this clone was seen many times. The CDR3 bases that were read are TGTGCCTGGAGTATGACTAGCGGTAAAAACATT. The encoded protein is CAWSMTSGKNI. The entire CDR3 is CAWSMTSGKNIQYF. V is TRBV30 and J is TRBJ2-4, with 9 nucleotides matching TRBD2. Read sequence stops 3 residues before the CDR3 end, and the germline J gene provides the missing end. CDR1 and CDR2 from the germline V gene are GTSNPN and SVGIG (reference sequence). V shed 2 bases, J shed 4 bases, and the junction held 3 bases outside the gene matches. CDR3 length: 14 amino acids.

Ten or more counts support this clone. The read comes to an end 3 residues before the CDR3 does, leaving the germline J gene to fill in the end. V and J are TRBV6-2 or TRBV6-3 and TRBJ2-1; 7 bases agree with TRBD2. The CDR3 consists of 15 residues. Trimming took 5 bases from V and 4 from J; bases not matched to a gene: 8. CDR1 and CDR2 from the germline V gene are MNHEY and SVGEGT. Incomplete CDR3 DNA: TGTGCCAGCAGTGTGGAGGGGAGGGCATACAATGAG. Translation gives CASSVEGRAYNE. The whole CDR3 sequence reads CASSVEGRAYNEQFF.

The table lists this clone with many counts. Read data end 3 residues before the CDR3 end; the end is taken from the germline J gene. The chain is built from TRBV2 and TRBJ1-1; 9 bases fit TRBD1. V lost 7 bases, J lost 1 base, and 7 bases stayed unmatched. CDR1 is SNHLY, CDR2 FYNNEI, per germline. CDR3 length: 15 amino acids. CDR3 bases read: TGTGCCAGCAATTTGCCGGGACAGGGGAACACTGAA. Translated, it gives CASNLPGQGNTE. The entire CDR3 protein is CASNLPGQGNTEAFF.

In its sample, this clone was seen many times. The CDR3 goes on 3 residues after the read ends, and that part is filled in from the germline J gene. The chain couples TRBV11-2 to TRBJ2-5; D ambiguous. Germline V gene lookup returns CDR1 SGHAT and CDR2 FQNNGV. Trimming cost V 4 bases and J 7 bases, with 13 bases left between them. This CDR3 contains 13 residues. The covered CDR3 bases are TGTGCCAGCAGCTCGCTTAGAACGGGGACC. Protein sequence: CASSSLRTGT. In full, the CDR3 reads CASSSLRTGTQYF.

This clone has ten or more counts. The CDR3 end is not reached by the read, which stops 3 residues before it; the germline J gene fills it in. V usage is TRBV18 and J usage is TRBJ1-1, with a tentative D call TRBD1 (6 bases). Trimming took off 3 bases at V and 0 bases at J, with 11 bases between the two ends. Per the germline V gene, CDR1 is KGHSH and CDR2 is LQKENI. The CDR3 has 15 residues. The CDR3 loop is CASSPTTGLNTEAFF. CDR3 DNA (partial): TGTGCCAGCTCACCGACGACAGGTTTGAACACTGAA.

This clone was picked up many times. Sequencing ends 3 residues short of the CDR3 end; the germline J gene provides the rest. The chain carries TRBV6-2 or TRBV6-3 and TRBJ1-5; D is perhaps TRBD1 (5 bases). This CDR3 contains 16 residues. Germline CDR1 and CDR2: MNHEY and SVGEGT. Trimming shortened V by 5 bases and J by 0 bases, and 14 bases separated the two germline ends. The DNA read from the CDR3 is TGTGCCAGCAGTAGGGCGGGGACGGGTAGCAATCAGCCC. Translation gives CASSRAGTGSNQP. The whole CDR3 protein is CASSRAGTGSNQPQHF.

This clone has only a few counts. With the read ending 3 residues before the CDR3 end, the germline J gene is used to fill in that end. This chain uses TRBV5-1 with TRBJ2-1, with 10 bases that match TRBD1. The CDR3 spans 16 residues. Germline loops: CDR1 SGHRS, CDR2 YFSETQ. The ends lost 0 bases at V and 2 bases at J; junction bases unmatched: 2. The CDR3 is CASSLATGGPYNEQFF. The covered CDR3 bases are TGCGCCAGCAGCTTGGCGACAGGGGGCCCCTACAATGAG.

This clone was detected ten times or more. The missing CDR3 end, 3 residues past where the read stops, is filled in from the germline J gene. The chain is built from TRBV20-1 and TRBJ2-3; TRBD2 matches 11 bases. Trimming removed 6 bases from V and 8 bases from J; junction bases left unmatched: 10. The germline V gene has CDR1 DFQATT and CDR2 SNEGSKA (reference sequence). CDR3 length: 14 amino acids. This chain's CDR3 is CSAPTSGAGGTQYF. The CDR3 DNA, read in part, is TGCAGTGCGCCGACTAGCGGGGCGGGGGGTACG.

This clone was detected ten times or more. The CDR3 DNA, read in part, is TGTGCCACCAGCAGAGATTATGAGGGGATCGGGGAGACC. Translating gives CATSRDYEGIGET. The whole CDR3 sequence is CATSRDYEGIGETQYF. This rearrangement joins TRBV15 to TRBJ2-5; D is perhaps TRBD1 or TRBD2 (5 bases each). From the germline J gene comes the end of the CDR3, since the read stops 3 residues before it. Germline V lookup: CDR1 LNHNV, CDR2 YYDKDF (reference sequence). Trimming removed 0 bases at V and 5 bases at J, with 16 bases between. The CDR3 sequence is 16 residues long.

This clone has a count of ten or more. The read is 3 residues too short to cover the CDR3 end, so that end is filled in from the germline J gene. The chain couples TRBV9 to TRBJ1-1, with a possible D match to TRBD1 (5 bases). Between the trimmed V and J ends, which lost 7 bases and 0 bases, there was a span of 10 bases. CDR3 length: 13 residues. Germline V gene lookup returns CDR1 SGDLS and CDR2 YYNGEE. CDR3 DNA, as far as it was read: TGTGCCAGCCAGGGTTCCCTGAACACTGAA. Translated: CASQGSLNTE. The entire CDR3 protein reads CASQGSLNTEAFF.

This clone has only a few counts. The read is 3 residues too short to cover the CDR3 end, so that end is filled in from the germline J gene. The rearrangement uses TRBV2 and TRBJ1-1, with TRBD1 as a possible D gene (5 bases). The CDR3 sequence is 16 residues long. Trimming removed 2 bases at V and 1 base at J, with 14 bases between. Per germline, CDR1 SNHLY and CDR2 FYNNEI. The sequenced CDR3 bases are TGTGCCAGCAGTGAACCCTTGAGACAGAGGAACACTGAA. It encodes CASSEPLRQRNTE. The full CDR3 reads CASSEPLRQRNTEAFF.

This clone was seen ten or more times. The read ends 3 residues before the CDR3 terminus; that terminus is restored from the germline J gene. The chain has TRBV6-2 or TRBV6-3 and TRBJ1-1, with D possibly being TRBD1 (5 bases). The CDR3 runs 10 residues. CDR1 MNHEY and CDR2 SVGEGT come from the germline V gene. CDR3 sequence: CATGGGEAFF. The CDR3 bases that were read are TGTGCTACCGGGGGGGGTGAA.

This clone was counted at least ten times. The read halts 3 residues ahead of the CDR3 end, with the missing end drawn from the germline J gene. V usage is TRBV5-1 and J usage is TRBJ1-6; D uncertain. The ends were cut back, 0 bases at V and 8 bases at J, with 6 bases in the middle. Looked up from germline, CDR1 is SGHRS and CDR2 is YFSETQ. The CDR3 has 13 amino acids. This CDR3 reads CASSLDSYSPLHF. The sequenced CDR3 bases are TGCGCCAGCAGCTTGGACAGCTATTCACCC.

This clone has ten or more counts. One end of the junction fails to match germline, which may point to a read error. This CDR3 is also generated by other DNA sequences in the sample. CDR3 DNA, as far as it was read: TGCGCCAGCAGCCAAGATCTAGCGGGGGGGCCAGATACG. Residues: CASSQDLAGGPDT. The CDR3 reads in full as CASSQDLAGGPDTQYF. The V and J genes are TRBV4-2 and TRBJ2-3; 12 bases match TRBD2. The read ends 3 residues early relative to the CDR3; the germline J gene fills the gap. The germline CDR1 and CDR2 sequences are LGHNA and YNFKEQ. The CDR3 is 16 amino acids.

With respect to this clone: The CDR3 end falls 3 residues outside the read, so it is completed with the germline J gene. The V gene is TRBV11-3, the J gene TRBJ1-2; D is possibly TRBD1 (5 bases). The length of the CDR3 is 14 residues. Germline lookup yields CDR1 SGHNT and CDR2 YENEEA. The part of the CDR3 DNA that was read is TGTGCCAGCAGCTTTAGCCAGGGCGAAGGGGGC. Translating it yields CASSFSQGEGG. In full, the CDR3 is CASSFSQGEGGYTF.

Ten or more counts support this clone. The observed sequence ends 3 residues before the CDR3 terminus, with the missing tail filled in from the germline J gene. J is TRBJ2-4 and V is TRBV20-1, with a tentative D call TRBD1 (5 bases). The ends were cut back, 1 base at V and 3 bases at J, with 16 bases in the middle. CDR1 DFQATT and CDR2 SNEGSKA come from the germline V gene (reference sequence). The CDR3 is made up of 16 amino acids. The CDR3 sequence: CSARVPREGVKNIQYF. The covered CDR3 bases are TGCAGTGCTAGAGTTCCCAGAGAAGGGGTCAAAAACATT.

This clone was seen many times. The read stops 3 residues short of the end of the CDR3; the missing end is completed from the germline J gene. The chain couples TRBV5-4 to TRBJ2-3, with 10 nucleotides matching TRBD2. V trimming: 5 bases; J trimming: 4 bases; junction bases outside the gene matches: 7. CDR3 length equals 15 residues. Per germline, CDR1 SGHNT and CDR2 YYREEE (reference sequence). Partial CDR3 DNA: TGTGCCAGCAGAGTGAGCGGGGGGGCATCAGATACG. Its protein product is CASRVSGGASDT. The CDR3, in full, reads CASRVSGGASDTQYF.

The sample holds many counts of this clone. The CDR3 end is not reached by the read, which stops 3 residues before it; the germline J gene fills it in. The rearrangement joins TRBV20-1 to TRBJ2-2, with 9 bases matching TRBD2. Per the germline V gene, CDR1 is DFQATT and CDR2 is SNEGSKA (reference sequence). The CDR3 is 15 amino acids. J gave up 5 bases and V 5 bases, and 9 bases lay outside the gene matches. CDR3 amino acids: CSAFRGGASTGELFF. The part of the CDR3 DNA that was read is TGCAGTGCTTTCCGCGGGGGGGCGAGTACCGGGGAG.

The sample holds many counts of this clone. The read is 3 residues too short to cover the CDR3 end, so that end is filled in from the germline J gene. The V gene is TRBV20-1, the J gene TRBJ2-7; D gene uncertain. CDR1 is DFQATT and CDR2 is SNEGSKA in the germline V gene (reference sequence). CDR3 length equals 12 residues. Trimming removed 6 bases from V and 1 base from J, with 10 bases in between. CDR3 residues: CSAQRPSYEQYF. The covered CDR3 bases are TGCAGTGCCCAGCGACCATCCTACGAG.

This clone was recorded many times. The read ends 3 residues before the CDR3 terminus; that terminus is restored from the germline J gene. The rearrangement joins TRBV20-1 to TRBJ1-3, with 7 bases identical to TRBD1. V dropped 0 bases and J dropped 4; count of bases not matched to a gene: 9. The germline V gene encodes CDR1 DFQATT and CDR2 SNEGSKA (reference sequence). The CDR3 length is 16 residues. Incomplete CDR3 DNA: TGCAGTGCTAGAGACTTGGACAGGACTACGGGAAACACC. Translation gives CSARDLDRTTGNT. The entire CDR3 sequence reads CSARDLDRTTGNTIYF.

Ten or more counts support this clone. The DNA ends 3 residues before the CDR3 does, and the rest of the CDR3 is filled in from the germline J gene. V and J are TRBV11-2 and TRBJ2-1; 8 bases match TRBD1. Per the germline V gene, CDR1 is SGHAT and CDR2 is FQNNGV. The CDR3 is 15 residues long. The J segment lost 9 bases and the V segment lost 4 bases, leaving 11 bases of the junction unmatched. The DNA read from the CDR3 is TGTGCCAGCAGCTACCGTAATACAGGGGGAAGTGAG. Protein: CASSYRNTGGSE. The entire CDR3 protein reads CASSYRNTGGSEQFF.